This T cell receptor (beta chain) is drawn from a study of cytomegalovirus exposure and HLA in healthy donors. General observations from the study: Sequence variants that were highly shared formed a cluster that was likely a sequencing artifact. In vitro experiments confirmed that a few CMV-associated chains were specific for CMV antigens. As a later analysis showed, several of the most significant clusters appeared to be linked to common viral pathogens.

This clone was detected only a few times. Its antigen is as yet unknown. A multiplex PCR was run with 60 Vbeta primers and 13 Jbeta primers. Produced via immunoSEQ multiplex PCR; TCRdb's table is partial and in-frame only. This sample has around 200,000 clones, with 75% to 90% found just once. Trimming stripped 5 bases from V and 3 bases from J, with 7 bases between. This CDR3 region has 12 residues. Germline-derived CDR1 and CDR2 are SGHVS and FQNEAQ. The donors were healthy bone marrow donors. The chain uses TRBV7-8 and TRBJ1-1, with unresolved D. The TCR sequence derives from a man in his forties in good health and CMV-seropositive. Source material: PBMCs. CDR3 in amino acids: CASSAGDTEAFF. CDR3 nucleotides: TGTGCCAGCAGCGCCGGGGACACTGAAGCTTTCTTT.